The clone carrying this T cell receptor beta chain was detected once. Its antigen is not identified. Sequencing was performed with immunoSEQ multiplex PCR; in TCRdb, only in-frame clones are kept and a portion is missing. The repertoire has fewer than 45,000 clones, over 70% of them found once; the top ten carry nearly 2%. The data derive from a study of T cell clonotyping in hematopoietic cell transplantation. Study observations and caveats: CD4 and CD8 repertoire contributions could not be separated without sorting.

CDR1 MDHEN and CDR2 SYDVKM come from the germline V gene. The CDR3 covers 13 residues. Trimming took 11 bases from V and 8 from J; bases not matched to a gene: 14. This TCR derives from a woman in her forties in good health. Some clones in this sample may be carry-over from other donors' samples. Sequences were obtained from peripheral blood mononuclear cells. This chain links TRBV28 with TRBJ1-2, with TRBD1 matching 7 bases. As DNA, the CDR3 is TGTGCCGCCATTACAGGGACAGCCGAGGGCTACACCTTC. Amino acid sequence: CAAITGTAEGYTF.